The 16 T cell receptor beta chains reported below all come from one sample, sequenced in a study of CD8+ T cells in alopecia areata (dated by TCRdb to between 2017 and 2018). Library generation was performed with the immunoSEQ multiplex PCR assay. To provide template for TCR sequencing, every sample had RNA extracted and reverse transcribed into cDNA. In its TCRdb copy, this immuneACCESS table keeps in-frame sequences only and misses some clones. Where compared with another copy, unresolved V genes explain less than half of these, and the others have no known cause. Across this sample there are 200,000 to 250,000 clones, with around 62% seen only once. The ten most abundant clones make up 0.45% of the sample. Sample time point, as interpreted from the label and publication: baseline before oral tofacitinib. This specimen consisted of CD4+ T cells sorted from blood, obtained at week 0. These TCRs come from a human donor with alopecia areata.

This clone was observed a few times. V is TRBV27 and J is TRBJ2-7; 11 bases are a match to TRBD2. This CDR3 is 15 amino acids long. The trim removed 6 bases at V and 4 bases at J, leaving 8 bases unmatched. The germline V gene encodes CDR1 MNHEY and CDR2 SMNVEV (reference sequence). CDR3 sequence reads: CASRPTSGGWYEQYF. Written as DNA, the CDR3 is TGTGCCAGCAGACCTACTAGCGGGGGTTGGTACGAGCAGTACTTC.

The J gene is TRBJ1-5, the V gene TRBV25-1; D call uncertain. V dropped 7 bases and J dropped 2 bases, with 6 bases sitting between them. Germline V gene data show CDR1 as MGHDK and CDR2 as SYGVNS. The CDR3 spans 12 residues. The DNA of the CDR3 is TGTGCCAGCAATTTTGGCAATCAGCCCCAGCATTTT. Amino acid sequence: CASNFGNQPQHF. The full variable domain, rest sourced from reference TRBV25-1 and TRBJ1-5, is EADIYQTPRYLVIGTGKKITLECSQTMGHDKMYWYQQDPGMELHLIHYSYGVNSTEKGDLSSESTVSRIRTEHFPLTLESARPSHTSQYLCASNFGNQPQHFGDGTRLSIL.

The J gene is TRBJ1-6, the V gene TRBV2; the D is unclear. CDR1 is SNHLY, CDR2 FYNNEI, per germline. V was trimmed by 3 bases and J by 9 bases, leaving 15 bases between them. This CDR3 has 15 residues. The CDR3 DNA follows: TGTGCCAGCAGTGAGGATGTAGCGAATACTTCACCCCTCCACTTT. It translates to CASSEDVANTSPLHF.

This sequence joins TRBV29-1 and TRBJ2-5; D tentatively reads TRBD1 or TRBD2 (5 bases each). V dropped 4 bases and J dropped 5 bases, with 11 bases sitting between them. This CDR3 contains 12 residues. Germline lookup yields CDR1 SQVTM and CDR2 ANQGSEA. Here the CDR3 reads CSVGPGTETQYF. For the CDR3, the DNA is TGCAGCGTTGGTCCGGGGACGGAGACCCAGTACTTC.

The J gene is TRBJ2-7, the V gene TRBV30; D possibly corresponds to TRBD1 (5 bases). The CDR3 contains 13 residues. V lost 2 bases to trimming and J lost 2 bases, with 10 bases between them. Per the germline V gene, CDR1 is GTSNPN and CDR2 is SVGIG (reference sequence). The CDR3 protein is CAWSIGAPYEQYF. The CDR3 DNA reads TGTGCCTGGAGTATAGGGGCCCCCTACGAGCAGTACTTC.

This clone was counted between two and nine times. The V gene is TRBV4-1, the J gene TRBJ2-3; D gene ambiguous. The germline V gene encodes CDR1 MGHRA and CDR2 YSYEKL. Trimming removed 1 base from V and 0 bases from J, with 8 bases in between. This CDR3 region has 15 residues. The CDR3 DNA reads TGCGCCAGCAGCCAAGTTGGTCTCAGCACAGATACGCAGTATTTT. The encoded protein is CASSQVGLSTDTQYF.

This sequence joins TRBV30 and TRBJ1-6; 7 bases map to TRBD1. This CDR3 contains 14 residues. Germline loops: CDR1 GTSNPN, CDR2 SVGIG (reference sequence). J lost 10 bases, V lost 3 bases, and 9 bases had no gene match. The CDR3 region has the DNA TGTGCCTGGAGAGGAGGCGACAGGGCGTCACCCCTCCACTTT. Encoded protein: CAWRGGDRASPLHF.

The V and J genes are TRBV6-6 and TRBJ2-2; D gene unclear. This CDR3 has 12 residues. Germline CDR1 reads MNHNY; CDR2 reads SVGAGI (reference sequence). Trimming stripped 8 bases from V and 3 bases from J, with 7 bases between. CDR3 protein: CASLGYTGELFF. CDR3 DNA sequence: TGTGCCAGCCTAGGGTACACCGGGGAGCTGTTTTTT.

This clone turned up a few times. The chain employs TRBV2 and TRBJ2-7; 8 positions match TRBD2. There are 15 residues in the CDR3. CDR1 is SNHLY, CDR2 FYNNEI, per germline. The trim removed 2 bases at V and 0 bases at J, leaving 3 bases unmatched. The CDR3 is CASSERSGTSYEQYF. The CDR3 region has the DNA TGTGCCAGCAGTGAACGTAGCGGGACCTCCTACGAGCAGTACTTC.

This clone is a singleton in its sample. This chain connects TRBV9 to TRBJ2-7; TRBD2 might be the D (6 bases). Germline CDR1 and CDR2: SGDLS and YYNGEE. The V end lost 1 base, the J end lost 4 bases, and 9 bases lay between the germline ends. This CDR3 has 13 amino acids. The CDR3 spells CASSVTGEYEQYF. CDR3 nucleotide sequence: TGTGCCAGCAGCGTAACGGGGGAATACGAGCAGTACTTC.

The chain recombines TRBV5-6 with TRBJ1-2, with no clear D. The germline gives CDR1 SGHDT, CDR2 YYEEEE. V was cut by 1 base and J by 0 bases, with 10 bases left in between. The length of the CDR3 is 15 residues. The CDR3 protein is CASSLRQTTNYGYTF. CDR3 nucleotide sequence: TGTGCCAGCAGCTTGAGGCAGACTACTAACTATGGCTACACCTTC.

The CDR3 here is CASLLAGSTDTQYF. Written as DNA, the CDR3 is TGTGCCAGCTTACTAGCGGGGTCAACAGATACGCAGTATTTT. The rearrangement links TRBV25-1 to TRBJ2-3; 10 bases fit TRBD2. CDR3 length equals 14 residues. Germline CDR1 is MGHDK and CDR2 is SYGVNS. Trimming cost V 8 bases and J 3 bases; bases outside gene matches: 5. The variable domain in full, with the rest retrieved from reference TRBV25-1 and TRBJ2-3, is EADIYQTPRYLVIGTGKKITLECSQTMGHDKMYWYQQDPGMELHLIHYSYGVNSTEKGDLSSESTVSRIRTEHFPLTLESARPSHTSQYLCASLLAGSTDTQYFGPGTRLTVL.

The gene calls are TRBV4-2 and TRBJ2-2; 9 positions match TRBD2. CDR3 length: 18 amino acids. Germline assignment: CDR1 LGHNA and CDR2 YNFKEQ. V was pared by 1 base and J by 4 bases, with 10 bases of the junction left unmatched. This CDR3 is CASSQGLGAGGPTGELFF. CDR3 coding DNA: TGTGCCAGCAGCCAAGGTCTTGGAGCGGGAGGCCCCACCGGGGAGCTGTTTTTT.

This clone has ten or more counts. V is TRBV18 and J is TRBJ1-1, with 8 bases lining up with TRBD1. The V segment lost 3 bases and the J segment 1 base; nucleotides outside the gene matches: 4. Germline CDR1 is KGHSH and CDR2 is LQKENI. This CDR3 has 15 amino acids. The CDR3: CASSPSDRANTEAFF. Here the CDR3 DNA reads TGTGCCAGCTCACCTTCGGACAGGGCGAACACTGAAGCTTTCTTT. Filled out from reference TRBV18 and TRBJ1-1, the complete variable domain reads NAGVMQNPRHLVRRRGQEARLRCSPMKGHSHVYWYRQLPEEGLKFMVYLQKENIIDESGMPKERFSAEFPKEGPSILRIQQVVRGDSAAYFCASSPSDRANTEAFFGQGTRLTVV.

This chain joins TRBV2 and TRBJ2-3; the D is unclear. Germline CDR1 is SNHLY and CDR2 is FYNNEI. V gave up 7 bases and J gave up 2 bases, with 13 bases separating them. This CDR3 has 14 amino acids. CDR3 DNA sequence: TGTGCCAGCACCCGGAGCCCCTTCACAGATACGCAGTATTTT. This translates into CASTRSPFTDTQYF.

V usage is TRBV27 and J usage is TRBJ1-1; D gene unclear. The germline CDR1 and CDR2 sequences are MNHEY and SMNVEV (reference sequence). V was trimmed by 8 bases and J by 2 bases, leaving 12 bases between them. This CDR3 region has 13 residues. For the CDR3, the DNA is TGTGCCAGCTTGGGGTTTTTTAACACTGAAGCTTTCTTT. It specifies CASLGFFNTEAFF.